A single sample is the source of the 22 T cell receptor beta chains below, sequenced in a study of CXCR3-negative and CXCR3-positive naive CD8 T cells. 5' RACE with UMI labels generated the TRB cDNA libraries. For each CDR3 protein, TCRdb gives one entry from its re-call of the 5' RACE reads, without DNA. Recorded for this sample: fewer than 90,000 distinct CDR3 sequences. Sequencing was performed on naive CXCR3- CD8+ T cells from blood. This sample's subset: CD45RO-CCR7+CD27+CD95- naive CD8+ T cells lacking CXCR3 (TNR3-). The receptors stem from a human donor in good health. Some clones in this sample may be carry-over from other donors' samples.

V gene TRBV20-1 combines with J gene TRBJ2-3; absent DNA, TCRdb's TRBD1 call cannot be checked. The CDR3 runs 14 residues. Germline V CDR1 and CDR2: DFQATT, SNEGSKA (reference sequence). This CDR3 is CSASIQGGPDTQYF.

This chain joins TRBV9 and TRBJ2-7; TCRdb indicates TRBD1, and absent DNA this call remains unverified. The V gene's germline CDR1 is SGDLS and CDR2 YYNGEE. The CDR3 is 15 residues long. CDR3 sequence reads: CASSVRDPHSYEQYF.

This rearrangement joins TRBV21-1 to TRBJ2-5; TCRdb selects TRBD2, and the lack of DNA leaves this call unchecked. TRBV21-1 is classified as a pseudogene. This CDR3 region has 14 residues. CDR3: CASPQRGGTENQYF.

This chain links TRBV21-1 with TRBJ2-1; TCRdb's assignment of TRBD1 cannot be checked, as there is no DNA. TRBV21-1 is designated a pseudogene. The CDR3 runs to 13 residues. The CDR3 region is CASSAPGGNEQFF.

V usage is TRBV7-9 and J usage is TRBJ1-6; as DNA is missing, the TRBD1 call by TCRdb cannot be tested. Looked up from germline, CDR1 is SEHNR and CDR2 is FQNEAQ (reference sequence). The CDR3 length is 17 residues. CDR3 loop: CASSPTGMGQGDSPLHF.

The genes are TRBV13 and TRBJ2-1; the D gene TCRdb calls, TRBD2, cannot be checked with no DNA. CDR1 and CDR2 (germline): PRHDT, FYEKMQ (reference sequence). This CDR3 has 17 amino acids. The CDR3 protein is CASSSTSGGPPYNEQFF.

The J gene is TRBJ2-3, the V gene TRBV7-3; TCRdb proposes TRBD1, but this gene call is untestable without DNA. This CDR3 has 15 amino acids. CDR1 and CDR2 from the germline V gene are SGHTA and FQGTGA. The CDR3 is CASSSSPGSTDTQYF.

The chain uses TRBV12-3 or TRBV12-4 and TRBJ2-1; the TCRdb D gene call, TRBD2, has no DNA to confirm it. This CDR3 spans 15 amino acids. This chain's CDR3 is CATRPSAGGGGEQFF.

CDR3 region: CATRGLAVSTDTQYF. The rearrangement links TRBV12-3 or TRBV12-4 to TRBJ2-3; TCRdb names TRBD2, which stays unverified in the absence of DNA. This CDR3 is 15 amino acids long.

CDR3 protein: CSVPPGHPEENQYF. The chain is built from TRBV29-1 and TRBJ2-5; TCRdb's D call of TRBD1 is untestable without DNA. Germline CDR1 and CDR2: SQVTM and ANQGSEA. This CDR3 comprises 14 residues.

This chain uses TRBV29-1 with TRBJ2-2; lacking DNA, the TRBD2 call made by TCRdb goes unchecked. The CDR3 sequence is 14 residues long. CDR1 and CDR2 (germline): SQVTM, ANQGSEA. CDR3 amino acids: CSVERGGYTGELFF.

V gene TRBV28 combines with J gene TRBJ1-3. Looked up from germline, CDR1 is MDHEN and CDR2 is SYDVKM. This CDR3 is built from 14 residues. The CDR3 here is CASSTQLTGNTIYF.

This chain uses TRBV28 with TRBJ2-7; there is no DNA to check the TCRdb D call of TRBD1. The CDR3 sequence is 15 residues long. Germline CDR1 MDHEN, CDR2 SYDVKM. The CDR3 spells CASSLDGIGTYEQYF.

The chain employs TRBV19 and TRBJ1-6; TCRdb's D call, TRBD1, is unchecked because there is no DNA. The CDR3 spans 15 residues. From germline, CDR1 is LNHDA and CDR2 SQIVND (reference sequence). The chain's CDR3 is CASSIESTGSSPLHF.

The chain links TRBV20-1 to TRBJ2-1. The CDR3 is 11 amino acids. CDR1 DFQATT and CDR2 SNEGSKA come from the germline V gene (reference sequence). CDR3 residues: CSARDYNEQFF.

The CDR3 is CASSLDQETQYF. This chain joins TRBV5-1 and TRBJ2-5. The CDR3 covers 12 residues. The germline V gene encodes CDR1 SGHRS and CDR2 YFSETQ.

The rearrangement uses TRBV20-1 and TRBJ2-7; TCRdb reports TRBD2, a call that lacks DNA to check it against. Germline V lookup: CDR1 DFQATT, CDR2 SNEGSKA (reference sequence). This CDR3 contains 12 residues. CDR3 protein: CRAGTSGYEQYF.

This sequence joins TRBV28 and TRBJ2-7; absent DNA, TCRdb's TRBD1 call cannot be checked. CDR3 length: 15 residues. CDR1 MDHEN and CDR2 SYDVKM come from the germline V gene. The CDR3 spells CASSYRGELAYEQYF. Supplemented by reference TRBV28 and TRBJ2-7, the full variable domain reads DVKVTQSSRYLVKRTGEKVFLECVQDMDHENMFWYRQDPGLGLRLIYFSYDVKMKEKGDIPEGYSVSREKKERFSLILESASTNQTSMYLCASSYRGELAYEQYFGPGTRLTVT.

V usage is TRBV29-1 and J usage is TRBJ2-5. Germline CDR1 and CDR2: SQVTM and ANQGSEA. The CDR3 has 14 residues. The CDR3 region is CSVEGWGDQETQYF. Looking up the rest from reference TRBV29-1 and TRBJ2-5 gives the full variable domain: SAVISQKPSRDICQRGTSLTIQCQVDSQVTMMFWYRQQPGQSLTLIATANQGSEATYESGFVIDKFPISRPNLTFSTLTVSNMSPEDSSIYLCSVEGWGDQETQYFGPGTRLLVL.

The rearrangement joins TRBV29-1 to TRBJ2-3; TCRdb's D gene call, TRBD1, goes unchecked for lack of DNA. Germline V gene lookup returns CDR1 SQVTM and CDR2 ANQGSEA. This CDR3 has 16 amino acids. CDR3 residues: CSVESPFGFSTDTQYF.

The gene calls are TRBV30 and TRBJ1-2. This CDR3 region has 11 residues. From germline, CDR1 is GTSNPN and CDR2 SVGIG (reference sequence). This chain's CDR3 is CAWSEDVGYTF.

V gene TRBV20-1 combines with J gene TRBJ2-1; TCRdb's assignment of TRBD1 cannot be checked, as there is no DNA. This CDR3 region has 13 residues. Per germline, CDR1 DFQATT and CDR2 SNEGSKA (reference sequence). The chain's CDR3 is CSARDTGDNEQFF.